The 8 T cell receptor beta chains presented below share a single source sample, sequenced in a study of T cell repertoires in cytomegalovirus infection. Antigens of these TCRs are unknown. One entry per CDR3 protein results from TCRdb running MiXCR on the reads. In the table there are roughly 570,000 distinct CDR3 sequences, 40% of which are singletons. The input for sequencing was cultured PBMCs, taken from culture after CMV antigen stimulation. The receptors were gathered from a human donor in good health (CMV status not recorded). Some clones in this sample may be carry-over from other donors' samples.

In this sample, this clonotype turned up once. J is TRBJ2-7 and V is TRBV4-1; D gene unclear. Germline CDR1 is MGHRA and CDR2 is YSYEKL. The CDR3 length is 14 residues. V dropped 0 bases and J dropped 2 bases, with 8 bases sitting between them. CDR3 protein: CASSQDVRTYEQYF. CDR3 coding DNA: TGCGCCAGCAGCCAAGATGTCAGGACCTACGAGCAGTACTTC.

DNA of the CDR3: TGCAGCGCAAGAAAGGCAGGGGTCGGAAACACCATATATTTT. Translation: CSARKAGVGNTIYF. The rearrangement uses TRBV29-1 and TRBJ1-3; tentatively, D is TRBD1 (6 bases). Germline lookup yields CDR1 SQVTM and CDR2 ANQGSEA. Trimming cost V 7 bases and J 4 bases, with 17 bases left between them. The CDR3 has 14 amino acids.

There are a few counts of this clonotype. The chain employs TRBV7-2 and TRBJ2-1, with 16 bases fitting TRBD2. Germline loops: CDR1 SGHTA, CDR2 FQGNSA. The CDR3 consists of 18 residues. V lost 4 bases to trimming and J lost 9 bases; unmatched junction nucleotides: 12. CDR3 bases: TGTGCCAGCAGCTCATTACCCGGGACTAGCGGGGGGGGATTTGAGCAGTTCTTC. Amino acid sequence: CASSSLPGTSGGGFEQFF.

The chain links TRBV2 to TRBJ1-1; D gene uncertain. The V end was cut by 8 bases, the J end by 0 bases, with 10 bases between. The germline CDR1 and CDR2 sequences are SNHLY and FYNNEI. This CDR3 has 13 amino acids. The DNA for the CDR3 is TGTGCCAGCTGGGGAGAGATGAACACTGAAGCTTTCTTT. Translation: CASWGEMNTEAFF.

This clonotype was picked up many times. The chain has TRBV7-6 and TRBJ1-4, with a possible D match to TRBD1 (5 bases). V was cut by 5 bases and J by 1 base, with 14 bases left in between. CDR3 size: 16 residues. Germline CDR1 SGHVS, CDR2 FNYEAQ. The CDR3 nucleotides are TGTGCCAGCAGCCCGGTGACAGTTTTAACTAATGAAAAACTGTTTTTT. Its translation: CASSPVTVLTNEKLFF.

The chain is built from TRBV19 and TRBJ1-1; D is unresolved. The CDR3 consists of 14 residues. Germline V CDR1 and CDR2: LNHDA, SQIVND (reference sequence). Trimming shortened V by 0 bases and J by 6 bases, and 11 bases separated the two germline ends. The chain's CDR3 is CASSIDLGRPEAFF. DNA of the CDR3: TGTGCCAGTAGTATAGATCTGGGGAGGCCTGAAGCTTTCTTT.

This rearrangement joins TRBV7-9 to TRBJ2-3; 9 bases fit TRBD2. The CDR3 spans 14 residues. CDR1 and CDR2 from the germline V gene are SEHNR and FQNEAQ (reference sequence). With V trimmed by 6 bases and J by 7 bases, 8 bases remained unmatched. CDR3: CASSPSLAGNTQYF. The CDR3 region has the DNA TGTGCCAGCAGTCCTAGTCTAGCGGGGAATACGCAGTATTTT.

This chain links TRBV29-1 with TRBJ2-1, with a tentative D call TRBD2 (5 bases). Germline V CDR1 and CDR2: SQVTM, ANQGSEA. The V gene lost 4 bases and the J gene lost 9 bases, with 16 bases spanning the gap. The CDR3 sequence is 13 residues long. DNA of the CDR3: TGCAGCGTTGGACTCGACGCCGGAGGTGAGCAGTTCTTC. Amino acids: CSVGLDAGGEQFF.